The next 21 T cell receptor beta chains were all read from a single sample in a study of T cell responses to AZD1222 COVID-19 vaccine. Profiled with immunoSEQ multiplex PCR; TCRdb holds only in-frame clones, not every one. This table holds 110,000 or so clones, more than 75% found once. The material was peripheral blood, obtained 28 days after the second AZD1222 dose. Source of these receptors: an adult who received the AZD1222 COVID-19 vaccine.

The J gene is TRBJ1-1, the V gene TRBV25-1; D ambiguous. Germline values: CDR1 MGHDK, CDR2 SYGVNS. V lost 3 bases and J 10 bases, leaving 12 bases between the germline ends. This CDR3 is 12 amino acids long. The CDR3 bases are TGTGCCAGCAGTGATATTTGGCAGGTAGCTTTCTTT. Translation: CASSDIWQVAFF. The full variable domain, in which reference TRBV25-1 and TRBJ1-1 provide the parts outside the CDR3, is EADIYQTPRYLVIGTGKKITLECSQTMGHDKMYWYQQDPGMELHLIHYSYGVNSTEKGDLSSESTVSRIRTEHFPLTLESARPSHTSQYLCASSDIWQVAFFGQGTRLTVV.

The V call is TRBV12-3 or TRBV12-4, the J call TRBJ2-1, with 8 bases identical to TRBD2. The trim removed 6 bases at V and 5 bases at J, leaving 3 bases unmatched. The CDR3 loop spans 13 amino acids. The CDR3 DNA is TGTGCCAGCAGAACTAGCGGTAACAATGAGCAGTTCTTC. Its protein is CASRTSGNNEQFF.

The rearrangement uses TRBV19 and TRBJ2-3; the D gene is possibly TRBD2 (6 bases). The V gene's germline CDR1 is LNHDA and CDR2 SQIVND (reference sequence). Trimming pared 7 bases from V and 2 bases from J, leaving 16 bases between. CDR3 length: 15 residues. DNA for the CDR3: TGTGCCAGTACAGTTAGGAGGGATGTCACAGATACGCAGTATTTT. Protein sequence: CASTVRRDVTDTQYF.

This clone has more than one count but fewer than ten. The chain links TRBV3-1 (or the pseudogene TRBV3-2) to TRBJ1-3; TRBD1 is a possible D gene (5 bases). The CDR3 has 14 residues. CDR1 and CDR2 (germline): LGHDT, YNNKEL (reference sequence). V lost 1 base and J lost 4, with 8 bases in between. The DNA of the CDR3 is TGTGCCAGCAGCCAAGGGGGACGGGGAAACACCATATATTTT. Encoded protein: CASSQGGRGNTIYF.

This rearrangement joins TRBV19 to TRBJ2-1; 11 bases match TRBD2. The CDR3 covers 15 residues. Germline V lookup: CDR1 LNHDA, CDR2 SQIVND (reference sequence). V was clipped by 7 bases and J by 7 bases; unmatched bases: 9. CDR3 sequence reads: CASTPVAGGQNEQFF. CDR3 in DNA: TGTGCCAGTACCCCAGTAGCGGGAGGGCAAAATGAGCAGTTCTTC.

The sample holds a few counts of this clone. The chain joins TRBV19 to TRBJ2-2, with 8 bases that match TRBD1. Unmatched junction bases numbered 8, after V lost 4 bases and J lost 7 bases. This CDR3 contains 15 residues. The germline gives CDR1 LNHDA, CDR2 SQIVND (reference sequence). The CDR3 reads CASSTRTGRIGELFF. The CDR3 nucleotides read TGTGCCAGTAGTACCAGGACAGGGAGGATCGGGGAGCTGTTTTTT.

This clone was observed a few times. CDR3 region: CASSQGGGPQYF. The DNA for the CDR3 is TGTGCCAGCAGCCAAGGGGGGGGTCCGCAGTACTTC. This sequence joins TRBV14 and TRBJ2-7; 7 bases map to TRBD2. The CDR3 totals 12 residues. The J segment lost 9 bases and the V segment lost 1 base, leaving 3 bases of the junction unmatched. Germline CDR1 SGHDN, CDR2 FVKESK.

Details on this clone: Distinct nucleotide sequences in the sample also encode this CDR3. This chain links TRBV9 with TRBJ2-7, with TRBD1 matching 10 bases. CDR1 SGDLS and CDR2 YYNGEE come from the germline V gene. Unmatched junction bases numbered 0, after V lost 0 bases and J lost 0 bases. This CDR3 has 15 residues. The CDR3, as DNA: TGTGCCAGCAGCGTAGGACAGGGGGCCTCCTACGAGCAGTACTTC. Its translation: CASSVGQGASYEQYF.

The chain couples TRBV18 to TRBJ2-7, with a tentative D call TRBD2 (5 bases). V lost 6 bases and J 3 bases, leaving 15 bases between the germline ends. CDR3 length: 14 amino acids. Per germline, CDR1 KGHSH and CDR2 LQKENI. For the CDR3, the DNA is TGTGCCAGCTCTTTGGGATTCCGGGGCTACGAGCAGTACTTC. It translates to CASSLGFRGYEQYF.

This CDR3 is CASSLETALNTEAFF. The CDR3 DNA sequence: TGTGCCAGCAGCTTAGAAACAGCCTTGAACACTGAAGCTTTCTTT. This sequence joins TRBV7-8 and TRBJ1-1; D not certain. Germline V gene lookup returns CDR1 SGHVS and CDR2 FQNEAQ. V lost 1 base and J lost 0, with 9 bases in between. This CDR3 comprises 15 residues.

In its sample, this clone was seen once. The chain has TRBV12-5 and TRBJ1-4; D unresolved. V lost 3 bases and J 8 bases, leaving 7 bases between the germline ends. Germline V gives CDR1 LGHNT, CDR2 FRNRAP. The CDR3 runs 12 residues. CDR3 DNA sequence: TGTGCTAGTGGTTTCCGGTTGGAAAAACTGTTTTTT. Protein product: CASGFRLEKLFF.

V is TRBV5-1 and J is TRBJ1-6; possibly TRBD1 for D (6 bases). Germline CDR1 is SGHRS and CDR2 is YFSETQ. The CDR3 runs 17 residues. V shed 0 bases and J shed 9 bases, with 19 bases lying between them. The CDR3 coding sequence is TGCGCCAGCAGCTTGGCCGGGGTCAGGGGAAAGGCTTCACCCCTCCACTTT. Protein: CASSLAGVRGKASPLHF.

The CDR3 DNA follows: TGTGCCAGCAGCTTCGACTTCTCGAGCTCTGGGGCCAACGTCCTGACTTTC. This translates into CASSFDFSSSGANVLTF. The V call is TRBV11-3, the J call TRBJ2-6; no definite D call. The CDR3 covers 17 residues. Germline values: CDR1 SGHNT, CDR2 YENEEA. With 3 bases removed from V and 0 bases from J, the gap between germline ends came to 12 bases.

The gene calls are TRBV3-1 (or the pseudogene TRBV3-2) and TRBJ2-5; D not certain. V was shortened by 2 bases and J by 5 bases, with 6 bases between the two germline ends. The germline gives CDR1 LGHDT, CDR2 YNNKEL (reference sequence). This CDR3 has 12 residues. CDR3 loop: CASSQLSETQYF. CDR3 nucleotides: TGTGCCAGCAGCCAATTATCCGAGACCCAGTACTTC.

The gene calls are TRBV7-2 and TRBJ2-7; 7 bases are shared with TRBD1. The length of the CDR3 is 15 residues. The V gene's germline CDR1 is SGHTA and CDR2 FQGNSA. V lost 4 bases and J lost 0; bases outside the gene matches: 6. The CDR3 DNA follows: TGTGCCAGCAGCTGGGGACAGAGGAGCTCCTACGAGCAGTACTTC. This gives the protein CASSWGQRSSYEQYF.

The chain has TRBV18 and TRBJ1-1, with 9 bases identical to TRBD1. The germline V gene has CDR1 KGHSH and CDR2 LQKENI. V lost 0 bases, J lost 0 bases, and 2 bases stayed unmatched. CDR3 length: 16 residues. The chain's CDR3 is CASSPPGTGMNTEAFF. The CDR3 nucleotides read TGTGCCAGCTCACCACCGGGGACAGGGATGAACACTGAAGCTTTCTTT. Full variable domain (missing parts from reference TRBV18 and TRBJ1-1): NAGVMQNPRHLVRRRGQEARLRCSPMKGHSHVYWYRQLPEEGLKFMVYLQKENIIDESGMPKERFSAEFPKEGPSILRIQQVVRGDSAAYFCASSPPGTGMNTEAFFGQGTRLTVV.

The chain links TRBV6-6 to TRBJ1-4; the D gene is possibly TRBD1 (5 bases). The V end was cut by 6 bases, the J end by 3 bases, with 17 bases between. This CDR3 is built from 16 residues. Germline values: CDR1 MNHNY, CDR2 SVGAGI (reference sequence). The chain's CDR3 is CASRIVRGRSNEKLFF. The CDR3, as DNA: TGTGCCAGCAGAATCGTCCGGGGCAGGTCTAATGAAAAACTGTTTTTT.

The chain combines TRBV9 with TRBJ1-6; TRBD1 agrees at 7 bases. CDR1 is SGDLS, CDR2 YYNGEE, per germline. V lost 4 bases to trimming and J lost 7 bases; unmatched junction nucleotides: 8. The CDR3 is 15 residues long. The CDR3 region is CASSPDRVWNSPLHF. CDR3 sequence (DNA): TGTGCCAGCAGCCCCGACAGGGTTTGGAATTCACCCCTCCACTTT.

This chain links TRBV18 with TRBJ2-3, with 9 nucleotides matching TRBD2. This CDR3 has 18 residues. V trimming: 3 bases; J trimming: 0 bases; junction bases outside the gene matches: 10. Germline V CDR1 and CDR2: KGHSH, LQKENI. The CDR3 region has the DNA TGTGCCAGCTCACCGGGCAGGGTAGCGGGGGCAAGCACAGATACGCAGTATTTT. The encoded protein is CASSPGRVAGASTDTQYF.

V gene TRBV5-6 combines with J gene TRBJ2-4, with D tentatively TRBD2 (6 bases). Trimming cost V 0 bases and J 3 bases, with 10 bases left between them. CDR3 length equals 15 residues. Germline values: CDR1 SGHDT, CDR2 YYEEEE. CDR3 protein: CASSLVAAGKNIQYF. Here the CDR3 DNA reads TGTGCCAGCAGCTTGGTGGCAGCGGGCAAAAACATTCAGTACTTC.

The V gene is TRBV5-5, the J gene TRBJ2-7; the D call may be TRBD1 or TRBD2 (5 bases each). This CDR3 is 13 amino acids long. V was pared by 3 bases and J by 0 bases, with 7 bases between. Germline-derived CDR1 and CDR2 are SGHKS and YYEKEE (reference sequence). DNA of the CDR3: TGTGCCAGCAGCTCAGGGAGCTCCTACGAGCAGTACTTC. As protein: CASSSGSSYEQYF.